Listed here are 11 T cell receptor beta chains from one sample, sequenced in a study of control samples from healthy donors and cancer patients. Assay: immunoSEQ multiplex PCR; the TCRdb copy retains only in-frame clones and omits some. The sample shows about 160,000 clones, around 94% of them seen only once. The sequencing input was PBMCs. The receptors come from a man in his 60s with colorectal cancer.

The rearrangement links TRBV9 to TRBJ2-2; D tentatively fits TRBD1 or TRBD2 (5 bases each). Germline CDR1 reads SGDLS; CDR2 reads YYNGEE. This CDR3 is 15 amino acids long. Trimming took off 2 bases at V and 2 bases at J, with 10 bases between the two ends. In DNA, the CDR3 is TGTGCCAGCAGCGTGGGGGTGCACAACACCGGGGAGCTGTTTTTT. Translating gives CASSVGVHNTGELFF.

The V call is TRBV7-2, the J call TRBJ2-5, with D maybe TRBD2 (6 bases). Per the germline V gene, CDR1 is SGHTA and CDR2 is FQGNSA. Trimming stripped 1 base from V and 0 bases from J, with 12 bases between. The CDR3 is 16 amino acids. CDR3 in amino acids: CASSLGLASYQETQYF. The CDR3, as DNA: TGTGCCAGCAGCTTAGGCCTAGCGTCGTACCAAGAGACCCAGTACTTC.

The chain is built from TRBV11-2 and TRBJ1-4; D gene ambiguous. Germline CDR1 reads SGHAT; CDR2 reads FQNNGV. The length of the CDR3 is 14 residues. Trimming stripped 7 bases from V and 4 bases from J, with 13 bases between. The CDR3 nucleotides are TGTGCCAGCACCGGACGAACAGATAATGAAAAACTGTTTTTT. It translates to CASTGRTDNEKLFF.

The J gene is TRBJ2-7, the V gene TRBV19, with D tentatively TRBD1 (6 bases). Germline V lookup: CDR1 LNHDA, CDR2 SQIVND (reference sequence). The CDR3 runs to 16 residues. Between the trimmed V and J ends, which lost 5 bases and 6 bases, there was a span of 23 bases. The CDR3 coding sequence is TGTGCCAGTAGTTTCGGAGTACAGGGAAGTCTCTCCGAGCAGTACTTC. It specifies CASSFGVQGSLSEQYF.

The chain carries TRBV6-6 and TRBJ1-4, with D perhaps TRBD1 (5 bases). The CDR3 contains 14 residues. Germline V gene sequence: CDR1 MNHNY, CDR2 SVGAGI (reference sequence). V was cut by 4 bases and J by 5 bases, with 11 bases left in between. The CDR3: CASSWETANEKLFF. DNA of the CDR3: TGTGCCAGCAGTTGGGAGACAGCGAATGAAAAACTGTTTTTT.

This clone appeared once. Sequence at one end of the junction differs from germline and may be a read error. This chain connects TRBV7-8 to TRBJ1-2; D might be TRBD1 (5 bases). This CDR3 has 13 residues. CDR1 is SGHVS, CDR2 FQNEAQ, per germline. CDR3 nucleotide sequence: TGTGCCAGCAGCATGACGCAGTGGCAGGGAGGCCGCTTC. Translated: CASSMTQWQGGRF.

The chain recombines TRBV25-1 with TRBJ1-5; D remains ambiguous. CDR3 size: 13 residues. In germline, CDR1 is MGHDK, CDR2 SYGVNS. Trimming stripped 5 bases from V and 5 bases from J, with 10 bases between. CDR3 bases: TGTGCCAGCAGTTCCCAGGCCGATCAGCCCCAGCATTTT. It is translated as CASSSQADQPQHF.

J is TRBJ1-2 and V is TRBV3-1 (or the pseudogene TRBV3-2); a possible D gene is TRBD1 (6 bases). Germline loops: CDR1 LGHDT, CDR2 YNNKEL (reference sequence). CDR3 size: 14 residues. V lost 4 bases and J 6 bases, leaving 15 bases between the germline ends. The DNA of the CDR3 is TGTGCCAGCAGCCCCGACAGGAGAAGTAATGGCTACACCTTC. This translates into CASSPDRRSNGYTF.

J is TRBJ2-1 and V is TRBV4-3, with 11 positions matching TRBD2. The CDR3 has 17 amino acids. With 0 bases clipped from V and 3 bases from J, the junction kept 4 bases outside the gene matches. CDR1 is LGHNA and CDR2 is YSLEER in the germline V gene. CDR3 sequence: CASSQEPSGGYYNEQFF. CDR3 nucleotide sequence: TGCGCCAGCAGCCAAGAGCCTAGCGGGGGGTACTACAATGAGCAGTTCTTC.

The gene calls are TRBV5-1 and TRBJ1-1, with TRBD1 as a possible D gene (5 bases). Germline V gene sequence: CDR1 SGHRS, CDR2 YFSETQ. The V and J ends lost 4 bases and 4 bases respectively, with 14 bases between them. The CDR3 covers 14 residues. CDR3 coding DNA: TGCGCCAGCAGCGCACAGGAATCGGGCACTGAAGCTTTCTTT. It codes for CASSAQESGTEAFF.

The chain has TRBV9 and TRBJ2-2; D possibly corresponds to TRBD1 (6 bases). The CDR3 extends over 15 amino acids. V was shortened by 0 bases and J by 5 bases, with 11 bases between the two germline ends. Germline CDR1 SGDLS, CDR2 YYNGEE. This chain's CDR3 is CASSVDGGGTGELFF. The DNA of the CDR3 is TGTGCCAGCAGCGTAGATGGGGGCGGAACCGGGGAGCTGTTTTTT.